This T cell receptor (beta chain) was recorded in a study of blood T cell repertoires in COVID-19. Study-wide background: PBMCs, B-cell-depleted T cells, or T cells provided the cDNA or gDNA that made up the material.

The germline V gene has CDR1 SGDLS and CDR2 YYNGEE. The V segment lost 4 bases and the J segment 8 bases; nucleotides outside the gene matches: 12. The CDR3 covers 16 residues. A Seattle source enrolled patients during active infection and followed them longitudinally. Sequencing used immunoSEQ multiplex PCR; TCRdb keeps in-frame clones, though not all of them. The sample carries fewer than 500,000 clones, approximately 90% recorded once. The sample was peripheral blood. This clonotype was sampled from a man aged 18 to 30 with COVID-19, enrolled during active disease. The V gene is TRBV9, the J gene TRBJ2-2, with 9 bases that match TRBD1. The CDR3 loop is CASSTGQGTLGGELFF. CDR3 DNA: TGTGCCAGCAGCACAGGACAGGGGACCTTGGGGGGGGAGCTGTTTTTT. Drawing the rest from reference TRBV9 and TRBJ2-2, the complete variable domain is DSGVTQTPKHLITATGQRVTLRCSPRSGDLSVYWYQQSLDQGLQFLIQYYNGEERAKGNILERFSAQQFPDLHSELNLSSLELGDSALYFCASSTGQGTLGGELFFGEGSRLTVL.